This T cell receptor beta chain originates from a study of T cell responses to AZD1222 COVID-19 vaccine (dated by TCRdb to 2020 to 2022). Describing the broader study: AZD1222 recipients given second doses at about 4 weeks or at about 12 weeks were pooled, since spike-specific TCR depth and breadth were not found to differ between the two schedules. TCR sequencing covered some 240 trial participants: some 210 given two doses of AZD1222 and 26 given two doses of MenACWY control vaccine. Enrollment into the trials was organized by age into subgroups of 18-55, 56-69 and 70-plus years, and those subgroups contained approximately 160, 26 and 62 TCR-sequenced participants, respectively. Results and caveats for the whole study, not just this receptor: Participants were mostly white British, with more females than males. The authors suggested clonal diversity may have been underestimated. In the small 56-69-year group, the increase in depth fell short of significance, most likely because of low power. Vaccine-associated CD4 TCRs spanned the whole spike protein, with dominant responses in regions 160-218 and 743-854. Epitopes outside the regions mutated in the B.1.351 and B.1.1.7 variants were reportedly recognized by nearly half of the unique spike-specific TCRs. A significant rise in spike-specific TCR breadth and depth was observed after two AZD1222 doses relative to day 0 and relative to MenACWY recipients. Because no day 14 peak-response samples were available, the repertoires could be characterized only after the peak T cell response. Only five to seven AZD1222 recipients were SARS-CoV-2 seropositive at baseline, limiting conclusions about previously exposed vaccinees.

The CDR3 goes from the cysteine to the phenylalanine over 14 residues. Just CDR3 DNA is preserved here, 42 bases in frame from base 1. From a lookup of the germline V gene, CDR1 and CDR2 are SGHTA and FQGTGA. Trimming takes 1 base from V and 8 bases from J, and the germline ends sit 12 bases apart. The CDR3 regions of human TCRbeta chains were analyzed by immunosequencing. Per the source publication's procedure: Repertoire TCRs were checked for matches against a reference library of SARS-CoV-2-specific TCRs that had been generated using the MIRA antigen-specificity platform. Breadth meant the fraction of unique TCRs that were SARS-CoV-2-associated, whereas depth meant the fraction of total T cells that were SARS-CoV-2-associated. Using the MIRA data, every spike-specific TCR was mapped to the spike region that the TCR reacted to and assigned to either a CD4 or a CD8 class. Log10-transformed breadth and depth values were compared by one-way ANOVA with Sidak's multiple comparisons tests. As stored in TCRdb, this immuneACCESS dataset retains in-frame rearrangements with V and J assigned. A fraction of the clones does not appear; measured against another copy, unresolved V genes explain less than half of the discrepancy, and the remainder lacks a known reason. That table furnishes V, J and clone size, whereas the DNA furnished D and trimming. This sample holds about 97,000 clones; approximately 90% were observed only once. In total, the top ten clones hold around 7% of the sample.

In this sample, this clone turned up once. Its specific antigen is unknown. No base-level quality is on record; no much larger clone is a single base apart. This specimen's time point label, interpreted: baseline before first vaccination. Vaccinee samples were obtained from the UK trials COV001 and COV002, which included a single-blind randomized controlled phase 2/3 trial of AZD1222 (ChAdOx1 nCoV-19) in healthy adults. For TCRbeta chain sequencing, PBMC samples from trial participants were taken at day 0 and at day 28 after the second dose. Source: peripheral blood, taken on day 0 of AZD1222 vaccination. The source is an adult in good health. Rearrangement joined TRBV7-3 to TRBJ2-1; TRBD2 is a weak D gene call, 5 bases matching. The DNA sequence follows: TGTGCCAGCAGCTTAATCTCGGGGATCGATGAGCAGTTCTTC. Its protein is CASSLISGIDEQFF.